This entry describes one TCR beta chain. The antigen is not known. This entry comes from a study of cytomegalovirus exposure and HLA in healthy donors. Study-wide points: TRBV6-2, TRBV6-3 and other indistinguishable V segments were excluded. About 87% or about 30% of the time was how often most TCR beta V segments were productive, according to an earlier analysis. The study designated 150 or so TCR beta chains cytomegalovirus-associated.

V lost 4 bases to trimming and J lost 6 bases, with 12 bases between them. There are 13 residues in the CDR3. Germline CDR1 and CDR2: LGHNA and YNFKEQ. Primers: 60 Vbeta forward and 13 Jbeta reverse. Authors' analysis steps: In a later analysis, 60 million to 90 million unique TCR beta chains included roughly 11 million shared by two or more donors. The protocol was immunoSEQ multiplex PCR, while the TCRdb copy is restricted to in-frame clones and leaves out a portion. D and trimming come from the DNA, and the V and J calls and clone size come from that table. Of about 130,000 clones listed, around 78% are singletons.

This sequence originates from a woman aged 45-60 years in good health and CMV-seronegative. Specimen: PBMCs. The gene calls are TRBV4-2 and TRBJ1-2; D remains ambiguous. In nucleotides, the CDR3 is TGTGCCAGCAGCCCAGGAGGGAACAATGGCTACACCTTC. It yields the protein CASSPGGNNGYTF.